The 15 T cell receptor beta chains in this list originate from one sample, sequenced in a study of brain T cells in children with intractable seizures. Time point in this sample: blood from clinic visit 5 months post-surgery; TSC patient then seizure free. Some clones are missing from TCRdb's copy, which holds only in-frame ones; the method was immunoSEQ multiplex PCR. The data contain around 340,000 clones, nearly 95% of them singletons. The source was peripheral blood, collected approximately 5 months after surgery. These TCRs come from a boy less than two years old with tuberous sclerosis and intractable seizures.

CDR3 bases: TGCGCCAGCAGCTTGCAGGGTAGCACAGATACGCAGTATTTT. Protein product: CASSLQGSTDTQYF. V usage is TRBV5-1 and J usage is TRBJ2-3; TRBD1 might be the D (5 bases). The germline V gene encodes CDR1 SGHRS and CDR2 YFSETQ. CDR3 length: 14 amino acids. Trimming took off 1 base at V and 0 bases at J, with 6 bases between the two ends. Based on the CDR3 plus reference TRBV5-1 and TRBJ2-3, the full variable domain is KAGVTQTPRYLIKTRGQQVTLSCSPISGHRSVSWYQQTPGQGLQFLFEYFSETQRNKGNFPGRFSGRQFSNSRSEMNVSTLELGDSALYLCASSLQGSTDTQYFGPGTRLTVL.

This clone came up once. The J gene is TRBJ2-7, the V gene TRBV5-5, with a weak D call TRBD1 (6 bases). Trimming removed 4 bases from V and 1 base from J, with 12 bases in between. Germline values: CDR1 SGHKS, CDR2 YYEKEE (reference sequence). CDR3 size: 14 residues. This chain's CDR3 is CASSQTGSSYEQYF. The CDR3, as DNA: TGTGCCAGCAGCCAAACAGGGTCGTCCTACGAGCAGTACTTC.

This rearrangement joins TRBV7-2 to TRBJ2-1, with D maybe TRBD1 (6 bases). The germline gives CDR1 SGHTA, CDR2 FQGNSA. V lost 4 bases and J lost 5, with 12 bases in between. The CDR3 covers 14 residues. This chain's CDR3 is CASSSGALDNEQFF. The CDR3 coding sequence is TGTGCCAGCAGCTCAGGGGCCTTGGACAATGAGCAGTTCTTC.

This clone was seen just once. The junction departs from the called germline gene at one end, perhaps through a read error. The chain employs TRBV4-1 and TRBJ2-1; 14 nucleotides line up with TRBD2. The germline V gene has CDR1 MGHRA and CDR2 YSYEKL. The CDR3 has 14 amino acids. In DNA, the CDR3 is TGCGCCAGCAGCCAAGGGACTAGCGGGAGGTATTCGATCTTC. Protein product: CASSQGTSGRYSIF.

CDR3 DNA sequence: TGTGCCACCAGTGATTTTAGCGACAGGCATAGCAATCAGCCCCAGCATTTT. Protein product: CATSDFSDRHSNQPQHF. J is TRBJ1-5 and V is TRBV24-1, with D tentatively TRBD1 (6 bases). There are 17 residues in the CDR3. Germline values: CDR1 KGHDR, CDR2 SFDVKD. V lost 1 base and J lost 0, with 12 bases in between.

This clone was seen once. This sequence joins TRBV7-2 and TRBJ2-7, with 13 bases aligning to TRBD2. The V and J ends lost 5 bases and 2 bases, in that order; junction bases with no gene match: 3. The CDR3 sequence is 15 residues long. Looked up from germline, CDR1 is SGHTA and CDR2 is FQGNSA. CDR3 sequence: CASSITSGGAYEQYF. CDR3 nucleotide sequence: TGTGCCAGCAGCATAACTAGCGGGGGGGCCTACGAGCAGTACTTC.

CDR3 DNA: TGTGCCAGCAGCGCAGGGACAGGGGGCTCACCCCTCCACTTT. Translation: CASSAGTGGSPLHF. The gene calls are TRBV7-9 and TRBJ1-6, with 12 bases identical to TRBD1. CDR1 and CDR2 from the germline V gene are SEHNR and FQNEAQ (reference sequence). This CDR3 is built from 14 residues. V lost 5 bases and J lost 10; bases outside the gene matches: 3.

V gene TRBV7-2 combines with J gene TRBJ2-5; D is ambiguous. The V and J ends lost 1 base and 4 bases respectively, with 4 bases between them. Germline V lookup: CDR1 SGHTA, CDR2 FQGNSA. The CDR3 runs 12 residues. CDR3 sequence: CASSLGIETQYF. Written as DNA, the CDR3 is TGTGCCAGCAGCTTAGGGATAGAGACCCAGTACTTC.

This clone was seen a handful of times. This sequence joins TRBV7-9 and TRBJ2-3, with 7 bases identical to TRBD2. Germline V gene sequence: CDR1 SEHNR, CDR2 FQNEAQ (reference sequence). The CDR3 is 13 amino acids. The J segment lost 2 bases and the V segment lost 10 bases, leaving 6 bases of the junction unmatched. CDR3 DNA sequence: TGTGCCACCTCAGCGGGGTCCACAGATACGCAGTATTTT. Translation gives CATSAGSTDTQYF.

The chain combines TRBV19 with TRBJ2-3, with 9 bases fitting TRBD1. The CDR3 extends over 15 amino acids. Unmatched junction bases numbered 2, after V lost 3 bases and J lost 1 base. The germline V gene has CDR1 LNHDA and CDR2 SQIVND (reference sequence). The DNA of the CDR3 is TGTGCCAGTAGTATTTGGGACAGGGGCACAGATACGCAGTATTTT. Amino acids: CASSIWDRGTDTQYF. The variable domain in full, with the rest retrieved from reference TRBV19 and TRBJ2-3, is DGGITQSPKYLFRKEGQNVTLSCEQNLNHDAMYWYRQDPGQGLRLIYYSQIVNDFQKGDIAEGYSVSREKKESFPLTVTSAQKNPTAFYLCASSIWDRGTDTQYFGPGTRLTVL.

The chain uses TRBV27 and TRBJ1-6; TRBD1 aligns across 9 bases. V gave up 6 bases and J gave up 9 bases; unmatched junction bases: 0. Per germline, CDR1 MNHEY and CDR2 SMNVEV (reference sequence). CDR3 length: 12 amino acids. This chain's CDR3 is CASRGQGSPLHF. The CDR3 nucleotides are TGTGCCAGCAGGGGACAGGGTTCACCCCTCCACTTT.

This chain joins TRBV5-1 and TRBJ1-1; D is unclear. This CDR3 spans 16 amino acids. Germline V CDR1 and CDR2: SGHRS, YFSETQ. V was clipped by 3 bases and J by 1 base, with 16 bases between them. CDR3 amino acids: CASSWLPRESNTEAFF. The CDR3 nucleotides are TGCGCCAGCAGCTGGCTACCTCGCGAGTCGAACACTGAAGCTTTCTTT. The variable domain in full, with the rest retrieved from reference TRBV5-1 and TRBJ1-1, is KAGVTQTPRYLIKTRGQQVTLSCSPISGHRSVSWYQQTPGQGLQFLFEYFSETQRNKGNFPGRFSGRQFSNSRSEMNVSTLELGDSALYLCASSWLPRESNTEAFFGQGTRLTVV.

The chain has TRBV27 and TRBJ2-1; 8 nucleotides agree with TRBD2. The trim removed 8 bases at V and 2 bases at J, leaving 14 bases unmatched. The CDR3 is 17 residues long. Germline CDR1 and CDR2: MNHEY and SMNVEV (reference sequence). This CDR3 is CASRPLAGGLAYNEQFF. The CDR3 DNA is TGTGCCAGCCGGCCCCTGGCGGGGGGCCTAGCCTACAATGAGCAGTTCTTC.

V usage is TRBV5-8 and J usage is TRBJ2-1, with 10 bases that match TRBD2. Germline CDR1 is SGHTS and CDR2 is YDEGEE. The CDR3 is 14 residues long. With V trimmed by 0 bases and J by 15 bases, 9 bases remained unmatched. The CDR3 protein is CASSLELAGVSLFF. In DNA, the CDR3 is TGTGCCAGCAGCTTGGAGCTAGCGGGGGTCTCGTTGTTCTTC.

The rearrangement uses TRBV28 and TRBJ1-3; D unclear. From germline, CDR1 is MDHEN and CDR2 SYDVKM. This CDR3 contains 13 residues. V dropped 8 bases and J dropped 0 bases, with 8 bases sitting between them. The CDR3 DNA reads TGTGCCAGCGGCACATACTCTGGAAACACCATATATTTT. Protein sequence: CASGTYSGNTIYF. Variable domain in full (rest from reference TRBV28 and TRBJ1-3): DVKVTQSSRYLVKRTGEKVFLECVQDMDHENMFWYRQDPGLGLRLIYFSYDVKMKEKGDIPEGYSVSREKKERFSLILESASTNQTSMYLCASGTYSGNTIYFGEGSWLTVV.